This T cell receptor beta chain was documented in a study of Ad26.COV2.S vaccination and SARS-CoV-2 variants. Indicated treatment: 15 to 20 received Ad26.COV2.S at low or high dose, single or two shots; 5 received placebo; per-sample allocation not given. Sampling was done on day 63 after the first vaccine or placebo injection. Profiled with immunoSEQ multiplex PCR; TCRdb holds only in-frame clones, not every one. The profile shows roughly 700,000 clones, roughly 90% of them singletons. CDR3 length equals 15 residues. Per the germline V gene, CDR1 is SQVTM and CDR2 is ANQGSEA. Trimming pared 2 bases from V and 8 bases from J, leaving 19 bases between.

The chain is built from TRBV29-1 and TRBJ2-1, with D possibly TRBD2 on 6 matching bases. The sequence derives from a person aged 18-60 years who received the Ad26.COV2.S COVID-19 vaccine or a placebo. The sample in question was peripheral blood, obtained in a trial of Ad26.COV2.S vaccine versus placebo. CDR3 DNA sequence: TGCAGCGTTGAAATGATGGGGACTGGGTCCGATGAGCAGTTCTTC. Its translation: CSVEMMGTGSDEQFF.